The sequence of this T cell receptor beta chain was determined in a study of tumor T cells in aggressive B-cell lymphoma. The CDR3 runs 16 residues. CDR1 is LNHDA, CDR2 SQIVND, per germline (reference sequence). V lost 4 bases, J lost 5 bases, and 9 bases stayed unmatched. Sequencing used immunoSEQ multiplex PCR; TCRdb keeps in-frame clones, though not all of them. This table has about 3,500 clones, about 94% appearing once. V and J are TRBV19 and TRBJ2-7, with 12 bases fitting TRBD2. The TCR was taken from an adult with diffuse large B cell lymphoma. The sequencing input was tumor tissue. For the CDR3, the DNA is TGTGCCAGTAGTAAATTAAGGACTAGCGGGAATAACGAGCAGTACTTC. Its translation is CASSKLRTSGNNEQYF.